This T cell receptor (beta chain) appears in the sequencing data of a study of identical twins. Study-wide findings and caveats: Weaker excess twin sharing was observed in beta out-of-frame sequences.

Comment on this clonotype: Its specificity is not known.

Each CDR3 protein gets one entry after TCRdb re-called the 5' RACE reads with MiXCR. This table has about 890,000 distinct CDR3 sequences, 9% to 15% appearing once. This same sample was also taken into another study, of yellow fever vaccine responses in identical twins. That source adds: Each twin's T cell response to the vaccine was reported to look partly convergent and partly personalized.

This receptor was identified in a woman aged 18-35 years in good health. The material sequenced was PBMCs.

The CDR3 loop is CASSGLAGVEETQYF. The CDR3 coding sequence is TGTGCCAGCAGCGGACTAGCGGGAGTGGAAGAGACCCAGTACTTC. The chain links TRBV7-7 to TRBJ2-5; 13 bases align to TRBD2. The CDR3 extends over 15 amino acids. Germline values: CDR1 SSHAT, CDR2 FNYEAQ (reference sequence). V dropped 5 bases and J dropped 3; count of bases not matched to a gene: 3.